This TCR beta chain was identified in a study of response to subunit inactivated influenza vaccine. The V and J ends lost 6 bases and 5 bases respectively, with 4 bases between them. The germline V gene has CDR1 MDHEN and CDR2 SYDVKM. The CDR3 has 10 residues. Study results and limitations: Authors suggested few new T cells are recruited by each seasonal influenza vaccination.

Each CDR3 protein gets one entry after TCRdb re-called the RT-PCR reads with MiXCR. The sample has around 750,000 distinct CDR3 sequences, roughly 20% seen once. As for this clonotype: The antigen is not known.

V gene TRBV28 combines with J gene TRBJ1-2; no clear D gene. This sequence was found in a man aged 50-59 years who received an inactivated influenza vaccine. This specimen consisted of PBMCs from blood, obtained roughly 5 days after vaccination. The CDR3 DNA sequence: TGTGCCAGCAGCCAATATGGCTACACCTTC. Protein sequence: CASSQYGYTF.